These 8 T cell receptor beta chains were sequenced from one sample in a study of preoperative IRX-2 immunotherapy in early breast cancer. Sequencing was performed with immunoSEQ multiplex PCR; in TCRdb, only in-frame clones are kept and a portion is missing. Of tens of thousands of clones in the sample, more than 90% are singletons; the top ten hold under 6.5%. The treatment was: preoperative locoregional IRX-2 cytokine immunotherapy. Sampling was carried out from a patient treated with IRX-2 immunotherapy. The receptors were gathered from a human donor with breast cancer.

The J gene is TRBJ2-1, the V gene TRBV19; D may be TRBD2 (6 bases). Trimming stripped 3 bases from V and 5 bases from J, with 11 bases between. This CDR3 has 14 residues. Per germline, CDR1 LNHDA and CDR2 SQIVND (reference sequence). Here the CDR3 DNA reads TGTGCCAGTAGTATCAGGAGGAGGGACAATGAGCAGTTCTTC. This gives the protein CASSIRRRDNEQFF.

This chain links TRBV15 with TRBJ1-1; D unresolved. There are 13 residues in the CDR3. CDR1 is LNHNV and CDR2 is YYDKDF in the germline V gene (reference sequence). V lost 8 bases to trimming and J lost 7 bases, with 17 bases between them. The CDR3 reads CATRAERVGEAFF. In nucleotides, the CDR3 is TGTGCCACCCGCGCAGAGCGCGTGGGTGAAGCTTTCTTT.

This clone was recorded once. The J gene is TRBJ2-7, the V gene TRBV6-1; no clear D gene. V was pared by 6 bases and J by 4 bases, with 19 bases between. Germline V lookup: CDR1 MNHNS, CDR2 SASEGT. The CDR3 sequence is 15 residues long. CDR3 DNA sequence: TGTGCCAGCAGCCCCGGGTCCTTGCTACTGTACGAGCAGTACTTC. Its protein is CASSPGSLLLYEQYF.

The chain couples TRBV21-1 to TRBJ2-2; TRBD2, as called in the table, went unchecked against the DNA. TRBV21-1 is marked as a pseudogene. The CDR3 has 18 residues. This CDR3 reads CASSKEGVVERLPGELFF. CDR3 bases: TGTGCCAGCAGCAAAGAGGGAGTTGTGGAGAGGCTCCCCGGGGAGCTGTTTTTT.

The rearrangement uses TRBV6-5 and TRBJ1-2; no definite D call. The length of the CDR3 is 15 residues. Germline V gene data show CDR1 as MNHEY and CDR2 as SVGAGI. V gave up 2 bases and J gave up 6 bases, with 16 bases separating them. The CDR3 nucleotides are TGTGCCAGCAGTTACGGTCTGCTGGGGTGGAATGGCTACACCTTC. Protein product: CASSYGLLGWNGYTF.

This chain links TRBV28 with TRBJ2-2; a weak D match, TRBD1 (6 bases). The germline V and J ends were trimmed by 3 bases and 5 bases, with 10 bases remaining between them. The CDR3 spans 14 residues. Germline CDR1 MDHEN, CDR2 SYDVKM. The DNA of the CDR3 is TGTGCCAGCAGTTTGCCTCAGGGGACCGGGGAGCTGTTTTTT. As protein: CASSLPQGTGELFF.

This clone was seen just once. The CDR3 DNA sequence: TGTGCCAGCAGCTTAGGTTCGGGTTACGTGAACACTGAAGCTTTCTTT. Protein sequence: CASSLGSGYVNTEAFF. The chain carries TRBV7-2 and TRBJ1-1; D not certain. Germline CDR1 is SGHTA and CDR2 is FQGNSA. The V gene lost 1 base and the J gene lost 0 bases, with 12 bases spanning the gap. The CDR3 sequence is 16 residues long.

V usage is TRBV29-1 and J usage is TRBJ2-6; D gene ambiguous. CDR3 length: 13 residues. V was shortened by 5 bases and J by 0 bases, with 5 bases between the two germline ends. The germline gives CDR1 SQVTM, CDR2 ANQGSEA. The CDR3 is CSVKSSGANVLTF. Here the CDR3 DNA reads TGCAGCGTTAAGTCCTCTGGGGCCAACGTCCTGACTTTC.